This TCR beta chain derives from a study of cytomegalovirus exposure and HLA in healthy donors (TCRdb year 2017). For context, the study as a whole: According to an earlier analysis of several hundred of the donors, about 190 million T cells yielded roughly 100 million unique TCR beta sequences and more than 250 Gb of sequence data. An early release that covered about 640 HLA-typed donors contained about 290 gigabases of sequencing data and roughly 84 million unique TCR sequences. The genetic ancestry cluster associated with self-reported Caucasian donors included 70% to 85% of the approximately 400 genotyped donors. The study was designed to test whether signatures of past pathogen exposure could be identified by cataloging public T cell receptors. Using immunosequencing, the study profiled T cell repertoires from about 610 subjects and related those repertoires to cytomegalovirus serostatus. Besides the first cohort of 550 to 750 subjects, a separate validation cohort made up of 120 different subjects was used. To predict cytomegalovirus infection status, the study brought together high-throughput TCR immunosequencing, statistical association of individual TCRs with disease status, and machine learning. A later analysis re-analyzed previously published TCR beta repertoires from roughly 600 donors and added high-resolution HLA genotyping to study TCR occurrence patterns. Rather than drawing on any new phenotypic data, the later analysis identified candidate immune exposures from TCR beta sequences and the way those sequences occurred across donors. An earlier analysis of several hundred of the donors used high-throughput TCR beta sequencing to judge whether each TCR beta V gene segment behaved as functional or pseudogenic. Donor age, sex, ethnicity and CMV serostatus were compiled alongside the repertoire data. In a later genetic analysis, genome-wide SNP genotypes for about 55% of the roughly 670 donors were used, and that subset was treated as a discovery cohort. Every repertoire in the discovery cohort had been generated on one and the same sequencing platform. HLA typing covered class I and class II loci at four-digit resolution. Typing coverage differed by locus: A, B, C, DRB1 and DQB1 were typed in roughly 620-630 donors, DQA1 in 500 to 550, DPA1 in roughly 590, and DPB1 in just under 480. About five DR-DQ haplotypes were handled as single units for association and clustering because linkage in the cohort was strong. Among 398 genotyped donors of the cohort, an average of around 220,000 unique TCR beta nucleotide sequences was sequenced per donor, of which roughly 17% were non-productive.

Receptor amplification or capture employed the immunoSEQ multiplex PCR assay. For the multiplex PCR, a mixture combining 60 forward primers for TCR Vbeta segments and 13 reverse primers for TCR Jbeta segments was used. Amplification of the CDR3 region of rearranged TCR beta genes was performed with a multiplex PCR assay on genomic DNA. The Illumina HiSeq System was used to sequence the amplified TCR beta libraries as 87-base-pair reads. The paper's data handling went like this. Across the 600 to 700 repertoires, a later analysis counted roughly 77 million unique TCR beta chains, around 11 million of which were shared by at least two donors. To remove PCR and sequencing errors, raw reads were error-corrected and collapsed into unique sequences using a nearest-neighbor algorithm that merged closely related sequences. To assign V, D and J gene segments, CDR3 sequences were aligned to IMGT reference sequences. For a sequence to be retained, a match of at least six nucleotides was required to both a V gene segment and a J gene segment. A rearrangement counted as productive if the CDR3 had no stop codons and remained in frame with V and J, and every other rearrangement counted as non-productive. Following IMGT convention, CDR3 was defined as the stretch from the second conserved V-encoded cysteine up to the conserved J-encoded phenylalanine. In an earlier analysis of around 540 of the donors, sequences lacking an unambiguous match to a single V gene segment were excluded. An earlier analysis of a few hundred of the donors called V segments functional above 56.7% productive rearrangements and segregating when the between-donor standard deviation exceeded 5%. To diagnose cytomegalovirus status from the catalog of TCR beta chain sequences, a statistical classification framework was built. In a later analysis, TCR nucleotide sequences were compared against IMGT/GENE-DB human TR gene sequences so that V and J genes could be assigned. A later analysis assigned CDR3 sequences and most-parsimonious VDJ recombination scenarios with the TCRdist pipeline. In a later analysis, each TCR beta chain was defined by its CDR3 amino acid sequence together with its V-gene family, and reads lacking a unique V-gene family were excluded. In a later analysis, approximately 640 highly shared, low-generation-probability nucleotide sequences were removed to address suspected cross-contamination and a sequencing artifact. In a later analysis, a clonal expansion index was calculated for each public chain from normalized within-repertoire ranks of inferred template counts. In a later analysis, generation probabilities were computed using a VDJ recombination model fitted to out-of-frame rearrangements, and the results were checked against IGoR. A later analysis scored TCR-TCR, TCR-HLA and TCR-CMV co-occurrence with hypergeometric tests, applying a repertoire-size bias correction to TCR pairs. A later analysis estimated false discovery rates by permuting HLA or CMV assignments 20 times. A later analysis grouped co-occurring TCRs with DBSCAN, adding TCRdist sequence similarity when clustering within HLA-allele-positive subsets. Repertoires with fewer than 30,000 or more than 120,000 public chains were left out of co-occurrence clustering, as were several repertoires with anomalous nucleotide sharing. TCRdb obtained this table from immuneACCESS and retained in-frame rearrangements with V and J assigned. These tables miss some clones; where compared with another copy, unresolved V genes account for less than half of the shortfall, and the remainder is unexplained. V, J and clone size reflect that table, while D and trimming were determined from the DNA. The sample table holds roughly 100,000 clones, of which 83% were seen once. Roughly 2.6% of the sample rests with the top ten.

Worth noting for this clone: Its antigen target is currently unknown. No much larger clonotype is one base removed from it; base qualities were not supplied.

The CDR3 measures 17 amino acids from cysteine to phenylalanine. Only the CDR3 DNA stays, 51 bases, in frame from base 1. Findings and caveats that apply to the study as a whole: Linkage disequilibrium might explain the correlated functional status among segregating V segments, but an unknown experimental factor could not be excluded. In a later analysis, some 18,000 TCR beta sequences were associated with specific HLA alleles at a false discovery rate of 0.05. Assigning TCR associations to individual alleles was difficult when HLA alleles, especially DR and DQ, strongly co-occurred. A further reported finding was that TCR beta sequences accurately predicted the HLA-A and HLA-B alleles for most subjects in the first cohort. A later genetic analysis associated a missense DCLRE1C variant with V-gene and J-gene trimming of TCR beta chains, and an independent cohort replicated the association. Because counts were too low, around 18 rarely observed V segments, including chromosome 9 orphons, were left out of the earlier analysis of some 600 of the donors. HLA typing was unavailable for some donors at each locus, so association tests used only the typed subset. Broadly in line with IMGT annotations, most TCR beta V segments showed up in productive rearrangements about 87% or about 30% of the time in an earlier analysis of 450 to 750 of the donors. In vitro tests confirmed that a few of the cytomegalovirus-associated TCR beta chains recognize cytomegalovirus antigens. The sequencing pipeline was judged likely to have produced a cluster of highly shared sequence variants as a technical artifact. A later genetic analysis reported fewer N-insertions in productive TCRs among donors in an Asian-associated ancestry cluster than the roughly 700-donor mean. A later analysis found that most CMV-associated TCR beta chains appeared HLA-restricted, with HLA associations seemingly driven largely by CMV exposure. In a later analysis, HLA-associated TCR beta chains showed more clonal expansion and lower generation probabilities than non-associated chains that were equally common. The only immune exposure information available for the cohort was CMV serostatus. According to a later analysis, TCR association rates differed among HLA loci, with DRB1 alleles showing the most associated TCRs and HLA-C alleles showing the fewest. The authors suggested that the approach could potentially be generalized to other disease states and immunological phenotypes. This cohort had only TCR beta chains sequenced, and the lack of alpha or paired-chain data limited which features could be detected. According to a later analysis, parvovirus B19, influenza, CMV and Epstein-Barr virus appeared linked to several top co-occurrence clusters. In the study, around 150 TCR beta chains were listed as associated with cytomegalovirus. The presence/absence analyses assumed that sequencing depth was roughly uniform across donors, and that assumption may not be true. Most TCR sequences were seen in very few donors, while some public TCRs were found in many individuals. In both the original and validation cohorts, the classifier was reported to diagnose cytomegalovirus status with high specificity and sensitivity. Because the 87-base-pair reads could not distinguish some IMGT-functional V segments, including TRBV6-2 and TRBV6-3, those segments were excluded.

The cohort was made up of roughly 670 healthy bone marrow donors. All cohort members were sampled while nominally healthy, although unrecorded immune exposures were likely present. The donor tested CMV seronegative and was one of the 352 seronegative cohort members. Each donor provided a peripheral blood sample, and peripheral blood mononuclear cells were used for TCR beta sequencing. The Qiagen DNeasy Blood Extraction Kit was used to extract genomic DNA from the blood cell samples. Recombination linked TRBV1 to TRBJ2-2; TRBD2, the D gene given by the table, was not confirmed from the DNA. TRBV1 is flagged as a pseudogene. The sequenced sample consisted of PBMCs. The source is a middle-aged man in good health and CMV-seronegative. The CDR3 sequence is CTSSRTLASMNTGELFF. The nucleotide sequence reads TGCACCAGCAGCCGGACGCTAGCGAGTATGAACACCGGGGAGCTGTTTTTT.